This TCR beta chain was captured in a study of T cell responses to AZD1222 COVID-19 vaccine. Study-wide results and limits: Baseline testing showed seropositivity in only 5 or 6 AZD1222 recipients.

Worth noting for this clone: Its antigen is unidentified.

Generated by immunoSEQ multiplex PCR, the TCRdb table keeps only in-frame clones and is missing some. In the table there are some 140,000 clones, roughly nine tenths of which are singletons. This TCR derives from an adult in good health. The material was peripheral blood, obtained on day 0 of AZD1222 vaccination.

CDR3 protein: CASSPREHYNEQFF. The CDR3 DNA sequence: TGTGCCAGCAGCCCCAGGGAGCACTACAATGAGCAGTTCTTC. The J gene is TRBJ2-1, the V gene TRBV6-5; D tentatively reads TRBD1 or TRBD2 (5 bases each). Germline values: CDR1 MNHEY, CDR2 SVGAGI. Trimming took 6 bases from V and 3 from J, leaving 12 bases between them. The CDR3 loop spans 14 amino acids.